The 20 T cell receptor beta chains below come from one sample, sequenced in a study of spatial heterogeneity in lung cancer. The sample's time point: blood at routine non-recurrence follow-up after resection. In each case, whole RNA from tumor, nontumor lung or frozen PBMC was sequenced unsorted. From the 5' RACE reads, TCRdb called clonotypes with MiXCR, one entry per CDR3 protein. Of 25,000 to 30,000 distinct CDR3 sequences listed, 5% to 6% were seen once; the top ten hold approximately 20%. Here the sequenced sample was PBMCs, taken at follow-up. The receptors stem from a male donor with early-stage non-small cell lung cancer.

This clonotype was seen repeatedly, ten times or more. The chain joins TRBV3-1 to TRBJ2-5, with D tentatively TRBD2 (6 bases). The CDR3 covers 15 residues. The V gene's germline CDR1 is LGHDT and CDR2 YNNKEL (reference sequence). Trimming took 7 bases from V and 4 from J, leaving 19 bases between them. Here the CDR3 reads CASNPGAAGRETQYF. The CDR3 DNA sequence: TGTGCCAGCAATCCTGGGGCGGCGGGGCGAGAGACCCAGTACTTC.

This clonotype was counted between two and nine times. The chain has TRBV27 and TRBJ1-1; 10 nucleotides align to TRBD1. This CDR3 spans 19 amino acids. Germline CDR1 and CDR2: MNHEY and SMNVEV (reference sequence). V lost 6 bases to trimming and J lost 3 bases; unmatched junction nucleotides: 19. In nucleotides, the CDR3 is TGTGCCAGCAGCCACCGCTCACCCGGGACAGGGGTAGGGGACACTGAAGCTTTCTTT. It encodes CASSHRSPGTGVGDTEAFF.

This clonotype was recorded a few times. The chain couples TRBV27 to TRBJ2-6; D gene uncertain. CDR1 is MNHEY, CDR2 SMNVEV, per germline (reference sequence). Trimming took 6 bases from V and 4 from J, leaving 13 bases between them. The CDR3 sequence is 15 residues long. The CDR3 loop is CASSQDLGGANVLTF. The CDR3 DNA reads TGTGCCAGCAGCCAGGACCTTGGGGGGGCCAACGTCCTGACTTTC.

This clonotype came up a few times. This sequence joins TRBV6-6 and TRBJ1-1; the D is unclear. The CDR3 is 13 amino acids. Germline V lookup: CDR1 MNHNY, CDR2 SVGAGI (reference sequence). Trimming cost V 5 bases and J 0 bases, with 7 bases left between them. DNA of the CDR3: TGTGCCAGCAGTCCTAGGTTGAACACTGAAGCTTTCTTT. This translates into CASSPRLNTEAFF.

Ten or more counts support this clonotype. The chain carries TRBV20-1 and TRBJ2-1; 12 nucleotides agree with TRBD2. CDR1 and CDR2 (germline): DFQATT, SNEGSKA (reference sequence). V trimming: 3 bases; J trimming: 4 bases; junction bases outside the gene matches: 10. The CDR3 runs 17 residues. CDR3: CSASLLAGGTVYNEQFF. CDR3 DNA: TGCAGTGCTAGTCTTCTAGCGGGAGGGACGGTTTACAATGAGCAGTTCTTC.

This clonotype was detected a few times. V usage is TRBV18 and J usage is TRBJ2-7; TRBD2 might be the D (5 bases). With 0 bases removed from V and 7 bases from J, the gap between germline ends came to 13 bases. The CDR3 runs 14 residues. Germline V gives CDR1 KGHSH, CDR2 LQKENI. The CDR3 DNA reads as TGTGCCAGCTCACCACCGTTAGGGTCGGGGGAGCAGTACTTC. Protein sequence: CASSPPLGSGEQYF.

This clonotype occurred many times. The gene calls are TRBV3-1 and TRBJ1-1; D possibly corresponds to TRBD1 (6 bases). CDR3 length: 14 amino acids. Trimming took 5 bases from V and 1 from J, leaving 11 bases between them. Germline CDR1 and CDR2: LGHDT and YNNKEL (reference sequence). CDR3 amino acids: CASSVTGSNTEAFF. CDR3 in DNA: TGTGCCAGCAGCGTGACAGGATCGAACACTGAAGCTTTCTTT.

This clonotype came up many times. The chain joins TRBV10-2 to TRBJ2-5; 8 bases agree with TRBD1. This CDR3 has 15 amino acids. CDR1 and CDR2 (germline): WSHSY, SAAADI. The J segment lost 2 bases and the V segment lost 0 bases, leaving 2 bases of the junction unmatched. Written as DNA, the CDR3 is TGCGCCAGCAGTGAGTCTGGGACAGGTCAAGAGACCCAGTACTTC. It yields the protein CASSESGTGQETQYF.

This clonotype was seen many times. The chain combines TRBV6-2 or TRBV6-3 with TRBJ2-7; a weak D match, TRBD1 (6 bases). Germline assignment: CDR1 MNHEY and CDR2 SVGEGT. Trimming left V 5 bases short and J 5 bases short, with 13 bases between. The CDR3 is 13 amino acids. The CDR3 DNA reads TGTGCCAGCAGTAAGCAGGGGTTTAACGAGCAGTACGTC. Residues: CASSKQGFNEQYV.

This clonotype was observed at least ten times. The rearrangement uses TRBV2 and TRBJ2-2; D is ambiguous. Trimming shortened V by 4 bases and J by 4 bases, and 7 bases separated the two germline ends. CDR1 is SNHLY and CDR2 is FYNNEI in the germline V gene. CDR3 length: 13 residues. For the CDR3, the DNA is TGTGCCAGCAGTGTCGTTCCCACCGGGGAGCTGTTTTTT. Its protein product is CASSVVPTGELFF. Complete variable domain (other parts from reference TRBV2 and TRBJ2-2): EPEVTQTPSHQVTQMGQEVILRCVPISNHLYFYWYRQILGQKVEFLVSFYNNEISEKSEIFDDQFSVERPDGSNFTLKIRSTKLEDSAMYFCASSVVPTGELFFGEGSRLTVL.

This clonotype was seen more than once but under ten times. The gene calls are TRBV30 and TRBJ1-1; 8 bases align to TRBD1. Per the germline V gene, CDR1 is GTSNPN and CDR2 is SVGIG (reference sequence). V lost 1 base to trimming and J lost 5 bases; unmatched junction nucleotides: 6. This CDR3 is built from 14 residues. The CDR3 protein is CAWSAQGARTEAFF. CDR3 nucleotide sequence: TGTGCCTGGAGTGCGCAGGGGGCGCGGACTGAAGCTTTCTTT.

This clonotype came up many times. The chain couples TRBV28 to TRBJ1-2; TRBD1 matches at 8 bases. Trimming took 5 bases from V and 5 from J; bases not matched to a gene: 10. Per germline, CDR1 MDHEN and CDR2 SYDVKM. CDR3 length: 15 residues. CDR3 sequence reads: CASSRPGTGDYGYTF. DNA for the CDR3: TGTGCCAGCAGTCGTCCCGGGACAGGTGATTATGGCTACACCTTC.

This clonotype was counted at least ten times. The chain uses TRBV6-5 and TRBJ2-7, with 8 positions matching TRBD2. The V segment lost 6 bases and the J segment 0 bases; nucleotides outside the gene matches: 10. CDR1 is MNHEY, CDR2 SVGAGI, per germline. The CDR3 contains 16 residues. The CDR3 bases are TGTGCCAGCAGACCAGATTTTAGCGGGGTCTCCTACGAGCAGTACTTC. This codes for CASRPDFSGVSYEQYF.

This clonotype was detected many times. V gene TRBV30 combines with J gene TRBJ1-1, with D unresolved. The germline CDR1 and CDR2 sequences are GTSNPN and SVGIG (reference sequence). Trimming stripped 0 bases from V and 2 bases from J, with 10 bases between. The CDR3 runs to 14 residues. CDR3 DNA: TGTGCCTGGAGTGTACTGGACGGCAACACTGAAGCTTTCTTT. It yields the protein CAWSVLDGNTEAFF.

This clonotype has a count of ten or more. The chain joins TRBV4-3 to TRBJ2-5, with D possibly being TRBD1 or TRBD2 (5 bases each). The V end lost 4 bases, the J end lost 4 bases, and 10 bases lay between the germline ends. Germline V gene lookup returns CDR1 LGHNA and CDR2 YSLEER. CDR3 length: 13 amino acids. The CDR3 coding sequence is TGCGCCAGCAGCCTGGCTGGGGGAGAGACCCAGTACTTC. Amino acids: CASSLAGGETQYF.

This clonotype has more than one count but fewer than ten. The gene calls are TRBV19 and TRBJ1-2; D may be TRBD1 (6 bases). The length of the CDR3 is 12 residues. Germline V gives CDR1 LNHDA, CDR2 SQIVND (reference sequence). Trimming shortened V by 5 bases and J by 5 bases, and 9 bases separated the two germline ends. The CDR3 DNA is TGTGCCAGTAGTCCCCAGGGGTATGGCTACACCTTC. It codes for CASSPQGYGYTF.

This clonotype came up many times. The rearrangement links TRBV20-1 to TRBJ2-1; D might be TRBD1 (5 bases). Trimming cost V 6 bases and J 4 bases, with 10 bases left between them. CDR1 is DFQATT, CDR2 SNEGSKA, per germline (reference sequence). The CDR3 totals 12 residues. This CDR3 reads CSAWTNYNEQFF. CDR3 in DNA: TGCAGTGCCTGGACAAATTACAATGAGCAGTTCTTC.

There are many counts of this clonotype. The rearrangement uses TRBV5-6 and TRBJ1-2; D remains ambiguous. The CDR3 loop spans 16 amino acids. Trimming shortened V by 0 bases and J by 8 bases, and 20 bases separated the two germline ends. CDR1 is SGHDT, CDR2 YYEEEE, per germline. The CDR3 nucleotides read TGTGCCAGCAGCTTGGACGGAACGCTGGTTTTTGGGGGCTACACCTTC. Its translation is CASSLDGTLVFGGYTF.

This clonotype showed up many times. The chain recombines TRBV6-6 with TRBJ2-7; D is ambiguous. Between the trimmed V and J ends, which lost 6 bases and 4 bases, there was a span of 13 bases. The CDR3 extends over 13 amino acids. Germline values: CDR1 MNHNY, CDR2 SVGAGI (reference sequence). The CDR3 region is CASRGSAPYEQYV. CDR3 DNA sequence: TGTGCCAGCAGGGGGTCGGCCCCTTACGAGCAGTACGTC.

In its sample, this clonotype was seen many times. V usage is TRBV18 and J usage is TRBJ2-7; D unclear. V shed 3 bases and J shed 5 bases, with 11 bases lying between them. The CDR3 consists of 13 residues. From germline, CDR1 is KGHSH and CDR2 LQKENI. CDR3 DNA: TGTGCCAGCTCACCTCGTACGGAACACGAGCAGTACTTC. Amino acids: CASSPRTEHEQYF.